Below are 9 T cell receptor beta chains sequenced from a single sample in a study of blood T cells in healthy people across ages (dated by TCRdb to between 2014 and 2017). Library creation used 5' RACE. Data came from an Illumina HiSeq 2500. A second roughly 6 to 12 cycle PCR used a sample-barcoded 5' primer and a J-beta primer mix. Starting from the raw public reads, TCRdb applied fastp trimming at Q25, assembled clones with MiXCR and retained in-frame beta chains. When rows share a CDR3 protein, they turn into one entry using the most common DNA and genes. The sample table records over a million distinct CDR3 sequences; around 27% of these occur just once. The top ten hold around 0.75% of the sample. This sample was shared with a second study, whose subject was T cells of mothers and their children.

The material sequenced was blood. Receptor source: a girl aged 2 to 9 in good health.

This chain uses TRBV20-1 with TRBJ2-4; 8 bases match TRBD2. The CDR3 sequence is 13 residues long. After removal of 3 bases from V and 9 bases from J, the junction contained 7 bases not matched to a gene. In germline, CDR1 is DFQATT, CDR2 SNEGSKA (reference sequence). The CDR3 loop is CSASLAGGRIQYF. As DNA, the CDR3 is TGCAGTGCTAGTTTGGCGGGAGGTCGCATTCAGTACTTC.

The chain combines TRBV5-1 with TRBJ1-6, with D perhaps TRBD1 (5 bases). This CDR3 has 15 residues. Germline V CDR1 and CDR2: SGHRS, YFSETQ. Trimming took off 4 bases at V and 10 bases at J, with 18 bases between the two ends. CDR3 in amino acids: CASSPNVATESPLHF. DNA of the CDR3: TGCGCCAGCAGCCCAAACGTAGCGACAGAATCACCCCTCCACTTT.

Here the CDR3 DNA reads TGTGCCAGCAGCCCGGGACCCCGGCGGGGATCCGAGCAGTACTTC. Residues: CASSPGPRRGSEQYF. This chain uses TRBV6-1 with TRBJ2-1; the D gene is possibly TRBD2 (6 bases). The J call may be in error: the DNA end matches TRBJ2-7 better. The CDR3 runs 15 residues. Per germline, CDR1 MNHNS and CDR2 SASEGT.

This clonotype was seen a handful of times. The chain is built from TRBV27 and TRBJ1-5, with unresolved D. Germline assignment: CDR1 MNHEY and CDR2 SMNVEV (reference sequence). The CDR3 runs 16 residues. Trimming stripped 8 bases from V and 4 bases from J, with 21 bases between. CDR3 sequence reads: CASSTLPRPQNQPQHF. CDR3 nucleotide sequence: TGTGCCAGCTCAACGCTTCCAAGGCCCCAAAATCAGCCCCAGCATTTT.

This clonotype showed up just a few times. This chain connects TRBV7-9 to TRBJ1-2; D possibly corresponds to TRBD1 (5 bases). The V gene's germline CDR1 is SEHNR and CDR2 FQNEAQ (reference sequence). The ends were cut back, 3 bases at V and 4 bases at J, with 12 bases in the middle. CDR3 length equals 14 residues. CDR3 DNA sequence: TGTGCCAGCAGCTTGGTTGGGGCCGGCTATGGCTACACCTTC. Translated, it gives CASSLVGAGYGYTF.

The sample holds a few counts of this clonotype. The J gene is TRBJ2-5, the V gene TRBV28; 7 bases fit TRBD1. V lost 3 bases to trimming and J lost 5 bases; unmatched junction nucleotides: 15. The CDR3 extends over 17 amino acids. Germline V gene sequence: CDR1 MDHEN, CDR2 SYDVKM. The CDR3 region has the DNA TGTGCCAGCAGTTTTGCCCCCGGACAGGCGGCTAGGGAGACCCAGTACTTC. Translating gives CASSFAPGQAARETQYF.

CDR3 in DNA: TGCAGTGCCGACCGAGTTGGCGGGGAGACCCAGTACTTC. The encoded protein is CSADRVGGETQYF. The rearrangement links TRBV20-1 to TRBJ2-5, with a tentative D call TRBD2 (5 bases). V lost 6 bases, J lost 5 bases, and 16 bases lay in between. CDR1 and CDR2 from the germline V gene are DFQATT and SNEGSKA (reference sequence). CDR3 length equals 13 residues.

This clonotype was recorded a few times. The V call is TRBV3-1, the J call TRBJ1-5, with D tentatively TRBD1 (5 bases). From germline, CDR1 is LGHDT and CDR2 YNNKEL (reference sequence). The CDR3 runs to 16 residues. The V gene lost 1 base and the J gene lost 4 bases, with 14 bases spanning the gap. CDR3 loop: CASSQGKGTGNQPQHF. CDR3 nucleotide sequence: TGTGCCAGCAGCCAAGGTAAAGGGACCGGGAATCAGCCCCAGCATTTT.

This clonotype came up a few times. The V gene is TRBV6-1, the J gene TRBJ2-7; D remains ambiguous. The CDR3 has 11 amino acids. V was cut by 7 bases and J by 6 bases, with 10 bases left in between. The germline V gene encodes CDR1 MNHNS and CDR2 SASEGT. The CDR3 sequence is CASTLKREQYF. In DNA, the CDR3 is TGTGCCAGCACTTTAAAGCGCGAGCAGTACTTC.